These T cell receptor beta chains were read from a single sample in a study of early T cells in non-severe SARS-CoV-2 infection. Via MiXCR, TCRdb re-called the 5' RACE reads, giving one row per CDR3 protein. This repertoire shows fewer than 70,000 distinct CDR3 sequences, 10% to 15% found once; its top ten account for about 3%. The sample was whole blood. The source of these receptors is an adult who was a healthcare worker with PCR-confirmed SARS-CoV-2 infection or an uninfected control (not recorded which). Both conserved end residues are part of each CDR3. D genes are given only for firm matches. Clone size is stated in some rows and not others, as once, few, many or a class when expanded.

few | TRBJ2-1 | TRBV9 | . | CASSVGGGSEQFF | TGTGCCAGCAGCGTAGGTGGCGGTAGTGAGCAGTTCTTC
. | TRBJ1-1 | TRBV6-2/TRBV6-3 | . | CASTYGGWTEAFF | TGTGCCAGCACCTACGGGGGGTGGACTGAAGCTTTCTTT
many | TRBJ2-5 | TRBV20-1 | TRBD2 | CSAGTQGLAGGGQYF | TGCAGTGCTGGTACACAAGGACTAGCGGGAGGGGGCCAGTACTTC
many | TRBJ1-5 | TRBV7-8 | . | CASSPDSTYERNQPQHF | TGTGCCAGCAGCCCCGACTCGACATATGAGCGAAATCAGCCCCAGCATTTT
. | TRBJ2-3 | TRBV5-4 | TRBD2 | CASSLGTSGRTDTQYF | TGTGCCAGCAGCTTGGGGACTAGCGGGAGGACAGATACGCAGTATTTT
. | TRBJ1-6 | TRBV2 | . | CASSDQFNSPLHF | TGTGCCAGCAGTGATCAGTTTAATTCACCCCTCCACTTT
many | TRBJ2-6 | TRBV27 | . | CASSLMAGANVLTF | TGTGCCAGCAGTTTAATGGCTGGGGCCAACGTCCTGACTTTC
many | TRBJ1-5 | TRBV3-1 | . | CASSQRGRNQPQHF | TGTGCCAGCAGCCAAAGGGGTAGGAATCAGCCCCAGCATTTT
many | TRBJ1-1 | TRBV29-1 | . | CSAARNTEAFF | TGCAGCGCTGCTCGGAACACTGAAGCTTTCTTT
many | TRBJ2-2 | TRBV13 | . | CASSFRIVRNTGELFF | TGTGCCAGCAGCTTCCGTATAGTGCGAAACACCGGGGAGCTGTTTTTT
few | TRBJ1-5 | TRBV12-3/TRBV12-4 | TRBD1 | CASSFDRVDQPQHF | TGTGCCAGCAGTTTCGACAGGGTGGATCAGCCCCAGCATTTT
many | TRBJ1-5 | TRBV6-6 | . | CASSYNGYSNQPQHF | TGTGCCAGCAGTTACAATGGATATAGCAATCAGCCCCAGCATTTT
few | TRBJ1-1 | TRBV13 | . | CASSFFLGRSNTEAFF | TGTGCCAGCAGCTTTTTTCTGGGCCGCTCGAACACTGAAGCTTTCTTT
many | TRBJ2-7 | TRBV6-1 | TRBD1 | CASSGQGALPYEQYF | TGTGCCAGCAGTGGACAGGGGGCTTTGCCCTACGAGCAGTACTTC
. | TRBJ1-1 | TRBV5-1 | . | CASSLNLPTEAFF | TGCGCCAGCAGCTTGAACTTACCCACTGAAGCTTTCTTT
few | TRBJ2-7 | TRBV20-1 | . | CSAQRLPGEYEQYF | TGCAGTGCTCAGAGACTCCCGGGGGAGTACGAGCAGTACTTC
many | TRBJ2-3 | TRBV10-3 | . | CAISENFGAATDTQYF | TGTGCCATCAGTGAGAATTTCGGAGCGGCCACAGATACGCAGTATTTT
many | TRBJ1-2 | TRBV20-1 | . | CSAPGGGGYTF | TGCAGTGCTCCGGGGGGAGGTGGCTACACCTTC
few | TRBJ2-2 | TRBV28 | . | CASLNGRSDTGELFF | TGTGCCAGCCTCAATGGAAGGTCCGACACCGGGGAGCTGTTTTTT
many | TRBJ1-4 | TRBV20-1 | . | CSAPGPNEKLFF | TGCAGTGCCCCGGGACCTAATGAAAAACTGTTTTTT
many | TRBJ2-7 | TRBV7-9 | TRBD1 | CASSFGTASYEQYF | TGTGCCAGCAGCTTTGGGACAGCCTCCTACGAGCAGTACTTC
many | TRBJ1-1 | TRBV5-1 | TRBD1 | CASSSSWDRAGNTEAFF | TGCGCCAGCAGCTCCTCTTGGGACAGGGCAGGGAACACTGAAGCTTTCTTT
. | TRBJ2-7 | TRBV28 | . | CASTHSAEQYF | TGTGCCAGCACCCACAGCGCCGAGCAGTACTTC
many | TRBJ2-7 | TRBV29-1 | TRBD2 | CSVVGGSYEQYF | TGCAGCGTTGTAGGCGGGAGCTACGAGCAGTACTTC
many | TRBJ1-2 | TRBV2 | . | CASTFDNYGYTF | TGTGCCAGCACCTTTGACAATTATGGCTACACCTTC
many | TRBJ1-1 | TRBV5-1 | TRBD1 | CASSFGDRPAMDTEAFF | TGCGCCAGCAGCTTCGGGGACAGGCCGGCGATGGACACTGAAGCTTTCTTT
few | TRBJ1-1 | TRBV6-1 | . | CASSEAYNPGVTEAFF | TGTGCCAGCAGTGAAGCGTACAACCCAGGGGTCACTGAAGCTTTCTTT
few | TRBJ2-3 | TRBV7-8 | TRBD1 | CASSPQGAQRTDTQYF | TGTGCCAGCAGTCCTCAGGGGGCGCAGAGGACAGATACGCAGTATTTT
few | TRBJ1-1 | TRBV9 | . | CASSVDPVMNTEAFF | TGTGCCAGCAGCGTAGATCCAGTAATGAACACTGAAGCTTTCTTT
. | TRBJ1-1 | TRBV29-1 | . | CSVQNTDAFF | TGCAGCGTCCAGAACACTGATGCTTTCTTT
. | TRBJ1-4 | TRBV7-2 | . | CASSFTGGGEKLFF | TGTGCCAGCAGCTTTACGGGAGGGGGGGAAAAACTGTTTTTT
many | TRBJ2-1 | TRBV7-9 | . | CASSLFKYRHNEQFF | TGTGCCAGCAGCTTGTTTAAGTACAGACACAATGAGCAGTTCTTC
many | TRBJ2-1 | TRBV7-6 | TRBD2 | CASSSTSGSYNEQFF | TGTGCCAGCAGCTCCACTAGCGGGAGCTACAATGAGCAGTTCTTC
. | TRBJ2-7 | TRBV15 | . | CATSRDRGRAGHYEQYF | TGTGCCACCAGCAGAGATAGGGGACGGGCCGGACACTACGAGCAGTACTTC
many | TRBJ1-5 | TRBV12-3/TRBV12-4 | TRBD1 | CASSLSGDRQPQHF | TGTGCCAGCAGTTTATCCGGGGACAGACAGCCCCAGCATTTT
many | TRBJ1-2 | TRBV11-2 | . | CASSSTGTYSGYTF | TGTGCCAGCAGCTCTACCGGGACGTATAGTGGCTACACCTTC
few | TRBJ2-7 | TRBV9 | . | CASSVGVSPYEQYF | TGTGCCAGCAGCGTAGGGGTCAGCCCGTACGAGCAGTACTTC
many | TRBJ2-1 | TRBV7-2 | TRBD2 | CASSSTSGGYNEQFF | TGTGCCAGCAGCTCGACTAGCGGGGGCTACAATGAGCAGTTCTTC
many | TRBJ2-3 | TRBV3-1 | . | CASSQDRGGDSGTDTQYF | TGTGCCAGCAGCCAAGATAGAGGAGGGGACAGCGGCACAGATACGCAGTATTTT
many | TRBJ2-2 | TRBV14 | . | CASSRGLTGELFF | TGTGCCAGCAGCCGGGGCCTAACCGGGGAGCTGTTTTTT
few | TRBJ2-7 | TRBV11-1 | . | CASTGVSYEQYF | TGTGCCAGCACCGGGGTCTCCTACGAGCAGTACTTC
few | TRBJ2-6 | TRBV11-2 | TRBD2 | CASSLVPAGAFSGANVLTF | TGTGCCAGCAGCTTAGTCCCAGCGGGGGCCTTCTCTGGGGCCAACGTCCTGACTTTC
few | TRBJ2-7 | TRBV29-1 | . | CSVSAGSYEQYF | TGCAGCGTGTCCGCGGGCTCCTACGAGCAGTACTTC
many | TRBJ2-2 | TRBV19 | . | CASRPNTGELFF | TGTGCCAGTAGACCTAACACCGGGGAGCTGTTTTTT
many | TRBJ2-3 | TRBV11-2 | . | CASSLGGTAAGDTQYF | TGTGCCAGCAGCTTAGGGGGGACCGCCGCAGGAGATACGCAGTATTTT
many | TRBJ2-1 | TRBV29-1 | . | CSVGGGDVSYNEQFF | TGCAGCGTTGGCGGAGGCGATGTATCCTACAATGAGCAGTTCTTC
few | TRBJ1-5 | TRBV2 | . | CASSGYSPNQPQHF | TGTGCCAGCAGTGGGTACAGCCCCAATCAGCCCCAGCATTTT
. | TRBJ1-6 | TRBV6-1 | . | CASTQMGNSYNSPLHF | TGTGCCAGCACCCAGATGGGGAACTCCTATAATTCACCCCTCCACTTT
. | TRBJ2-7 | TRBV9 | . | CASSVGDGSYEQYF | TGTGCCAGCAGCGTAGGGGACGGCTCCTACGAGCAGTACTTC